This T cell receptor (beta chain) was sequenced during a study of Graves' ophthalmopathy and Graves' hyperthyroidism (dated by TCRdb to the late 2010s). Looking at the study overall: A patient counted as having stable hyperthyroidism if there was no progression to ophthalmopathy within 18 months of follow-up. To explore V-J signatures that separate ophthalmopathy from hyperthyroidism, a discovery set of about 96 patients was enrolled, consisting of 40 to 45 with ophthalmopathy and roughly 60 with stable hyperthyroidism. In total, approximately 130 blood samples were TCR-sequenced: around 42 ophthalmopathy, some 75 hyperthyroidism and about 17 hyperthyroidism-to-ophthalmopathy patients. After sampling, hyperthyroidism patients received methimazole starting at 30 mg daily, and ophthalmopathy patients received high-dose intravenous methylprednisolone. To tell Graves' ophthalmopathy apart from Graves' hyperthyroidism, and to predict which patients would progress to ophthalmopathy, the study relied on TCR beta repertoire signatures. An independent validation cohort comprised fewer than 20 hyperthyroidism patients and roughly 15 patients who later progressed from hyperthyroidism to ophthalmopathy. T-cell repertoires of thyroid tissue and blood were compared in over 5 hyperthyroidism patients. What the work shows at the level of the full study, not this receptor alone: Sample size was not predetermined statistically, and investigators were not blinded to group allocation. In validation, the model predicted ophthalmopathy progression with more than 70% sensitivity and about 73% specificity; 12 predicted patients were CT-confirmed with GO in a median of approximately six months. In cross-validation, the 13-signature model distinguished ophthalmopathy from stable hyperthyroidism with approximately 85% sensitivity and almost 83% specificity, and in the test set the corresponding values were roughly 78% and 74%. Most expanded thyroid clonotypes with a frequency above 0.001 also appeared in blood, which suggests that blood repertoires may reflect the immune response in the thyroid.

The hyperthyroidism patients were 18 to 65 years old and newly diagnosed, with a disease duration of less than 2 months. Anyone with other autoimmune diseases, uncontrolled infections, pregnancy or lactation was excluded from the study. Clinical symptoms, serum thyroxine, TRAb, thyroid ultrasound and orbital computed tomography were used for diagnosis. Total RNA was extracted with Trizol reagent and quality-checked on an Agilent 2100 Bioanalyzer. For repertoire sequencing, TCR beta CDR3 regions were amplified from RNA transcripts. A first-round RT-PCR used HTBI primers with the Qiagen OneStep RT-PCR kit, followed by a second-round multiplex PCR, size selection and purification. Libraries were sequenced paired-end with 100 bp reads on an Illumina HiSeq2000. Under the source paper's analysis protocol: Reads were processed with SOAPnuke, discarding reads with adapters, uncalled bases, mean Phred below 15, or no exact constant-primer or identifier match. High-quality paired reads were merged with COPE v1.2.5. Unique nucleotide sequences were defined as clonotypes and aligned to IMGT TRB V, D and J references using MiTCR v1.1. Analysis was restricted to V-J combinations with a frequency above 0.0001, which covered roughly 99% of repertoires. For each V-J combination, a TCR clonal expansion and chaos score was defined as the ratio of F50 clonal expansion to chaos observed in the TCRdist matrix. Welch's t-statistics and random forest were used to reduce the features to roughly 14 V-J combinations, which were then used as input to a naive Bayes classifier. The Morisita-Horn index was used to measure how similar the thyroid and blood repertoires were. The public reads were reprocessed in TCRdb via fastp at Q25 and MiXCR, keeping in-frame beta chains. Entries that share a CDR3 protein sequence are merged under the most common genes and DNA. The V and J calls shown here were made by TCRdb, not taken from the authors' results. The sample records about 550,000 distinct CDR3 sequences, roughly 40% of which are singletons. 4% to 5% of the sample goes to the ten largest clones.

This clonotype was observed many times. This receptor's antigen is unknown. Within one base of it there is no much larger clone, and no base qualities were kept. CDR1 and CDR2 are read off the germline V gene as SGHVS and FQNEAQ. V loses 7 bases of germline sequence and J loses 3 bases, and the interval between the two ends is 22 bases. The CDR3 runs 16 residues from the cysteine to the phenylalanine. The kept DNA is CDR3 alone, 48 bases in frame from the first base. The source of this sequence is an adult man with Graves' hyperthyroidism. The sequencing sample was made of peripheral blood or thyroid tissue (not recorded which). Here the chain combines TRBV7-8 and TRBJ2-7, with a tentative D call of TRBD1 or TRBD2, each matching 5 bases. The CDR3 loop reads CASTHIRDDGFYEQYF. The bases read TGTGCCAGCACTCACATCCGGGACGACGGATTCTACGAGCAGTACTTC.